This TCR beta chain was identified in a study of chemoradiotherapy in HPV16-positive cancers. Overall study findings and caveats: HPV-responsive T-cell expansion during chemoradiotherapy was linked to improved recurrence-free survival in HPV16-positive patients.

Sequenced by immunoSEQ multiplex PCR; TCRdb stores in-frame clones only, minus some. The table lists around 16,000 clones, over 70% of them singletons. Germline CDR1 is SGHRS and CDR2 is YFSETQ. Trimming removed 2 bases from V and 5 bases from J; junction bases left unmatched: 7. The CDR3 is 15 residues long. A word on this clone: Antigen: not known.

The chain links TRBV5-1 to TRBJ2-1; 7 bases are shared with TRBD1. This clonotype was obtained from a human donor with HPV-associated anogenital cancer. This specimen was acquired from a patient who underwent chemoradiotherapy. In nucleotides, the CDR3 is TGCGCCAGCAGCTTAGAGGGGGCACTCCACAATGAGCAGTTCTTC. Translated: CASSLEGALHNEQFF. The complete variable domain, with remaining parts taken from reference TRBV5-1 and TRBJ2-1, reads KAGVTQTPRYLIKTRGQQVTLSCSPISGHRSVSWYQQTPGQGLQFLFEYFSETQRNKGNFPGRFSGRQFSNSRSEMNVSTLELGDSALYLCASSLEGALHNEQFFGPGTRLTVL.